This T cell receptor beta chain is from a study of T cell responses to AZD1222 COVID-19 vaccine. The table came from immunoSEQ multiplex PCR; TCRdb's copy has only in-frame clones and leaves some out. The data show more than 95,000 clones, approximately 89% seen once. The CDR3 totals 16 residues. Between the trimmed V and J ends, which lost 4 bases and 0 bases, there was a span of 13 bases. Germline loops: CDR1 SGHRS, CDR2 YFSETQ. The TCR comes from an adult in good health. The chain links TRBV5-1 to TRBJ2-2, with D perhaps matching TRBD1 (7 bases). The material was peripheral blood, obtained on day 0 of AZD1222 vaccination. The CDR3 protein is CASSRRGDANTGELFF. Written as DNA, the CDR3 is TGCGCCAGCAGCCGCAGGGGGGACGCGAACACCGGGGAGCTGTTTTTT. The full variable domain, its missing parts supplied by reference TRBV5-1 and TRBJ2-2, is KAGVTQTPRYLIKTRGQQVTLSCSPISGHRSVSWYQQTPGQGLQFLFEYFSETQRNKGNFPGRFSGRQFSNSRSEMNVSTLELGDSALYLCASSRRGDANTGELFFGEGSRLTVL.